Following are 26 T cell receptor beta chains from one sample sequenced in a study of blood T cell repertoires in COVID-19. TCRdb keeps only in-frame clones here, not all; method: immunoSEQ multiplex PCR. This table holds around 140,000 clones, about nine tenths found once. Sequenced material: peripheral blood. Receptor source: a woman in her sixties or seventies with COVID-19, enrolled during active disease.

This clone was counted once. The chain carries TRBV6-2 or TRBV6-3 and TRBJ1-6, with D possibly matching TRBD1 (5 bases). The CDR3 is made up of 13 amino acids. Trimming left V 2 bases short and J 7 bases short, with 6 bases between. Germline CDR1 MNHEY, CDR2 SVGEGT. The CDR3 loop is CASSYRGNSPLHF. CDR3 DNA sequence: TGTGCCAGCAGTTACCGGGGGAATTCACCCCTCCACTTT.

This clone was seen only once. The chain is built from TRBV15 and TRBJ2-7, with D possibly matching TRBD2 (7 bases). Germline CDR1 LNHNV, CDR2 YYDKDF (reference sequence). Trimming cost V 1 base and J 2 bases, with 12 bases left between them. The CDR3 has 15 residues. As DNA, the CDR3 is TGTGCCACCAGCAGAGCGCCGGGGGGCGCCTACGAGCAGTACTTC. Encoded protein: CATSRAPGGAYEQYF.

This rearrangement joins TRBV7-2 to TRBJ2-1; D remains unclear. Germline V gene lookup returns CDR1 SGHTA and CDR2 FQGNSA. V lost 1 base and J lost 4, with 11 bases in between. This CDR3 is 15 amino acids long. The CDR3 reads CASSLEWQQYNEQFF. CDR3 nucleotides: TGTGCCAGCAGCTTAGAGTGGCAACAATACAATGAGCAGTTCTTC.

The chain couples TRBV7-2 to TRBJ1-4, with 7 bases lining up with TRBD1. The CDR3 is made up of 14 amino acids. V lost 4 bases to trimming and J lost 5 bases; unmatched junction nucleotides: 4. Germline loops: CDR1 SGHTA, CDR2 FQGNSA. DNA of the CDR3: TGTGCCAGCAGCTCCACAGGGGCCAATGAAAAACTGTTTTTT. This sequence encodes CASSSTGANEKLFF.

The chain uses TRBV5-1 and TRBJ2-1; maybe TRBD1 (5 bases). This CDR3 has 15 amino acids. Trimming left V 1 base short and J 2 bases short, with 10 bases between. The germline V gene has CDR1 SGHRS and CDR2 YFSETQ. The CDR3 DNA reads as TGCGCCAGCAGCTTGCAGGGAAGTGCCTACAATGAGCAGTTCTTC. It encodes CASSLQGSAYNEQFF. The full variable domain, completed using reference TRBV5-1 and TRBJ2-1, is KAGVTQTPRYLIKTRGQQVTLSCSPISGHRSVSWYQQTPGQGLQFLFEYFSETQRNKGNFPGRFSGRQFSNSRSEMNVSTLELGDSALYLCASSLQGSAYNEQFFGPGTRLTVL.

This clone was seen a single time. The chain is built from TRBV3-1 (or the pseudogene TRBV3-2) and TRBJ1-1, with D uncertain. The CDR3 sequence is 12 residues long. In germline, CDR1 is LGHDT, CDR2 YNNKEL (reference sequence). Between the trimmed V and J ends, which lost 2 bases and 4 bases, there was a span of 5 bases. The CDR3 DNA reads as TGTGCCAGCAGCCAACAGTTCACTGAAGCTTTCTTT. Encoded protein: CASSQQFTEAFF.

This chain connects TRBV3-1 (or the pseudogene TRBV3-2) to TRBJ2-3; possibly TRBD2 for D (6 bases). The V and J ends lost 0 bases and 2 bases respectively, with 12 bases between them. Germline values: CDR1 LGHDT, CDR2 YNNKEL (reference sequence). The length of the CDR3 is 16 residues. In nucleotides, the CDR3 is TGTGCCAGCAGCCAAGACCCAGCGGGCAACACAGATACGCAGTATTTT. It encodes CASSQDPAGNTDTQYF.

This chain joins TRBV27 and TRBJ2-3, with 9 nucleotides matching TRBD1. This CDR3 is 13 amino acids long. V shed 6 bases and J 5 bases; nucleotides not matched to a gene: 3. Germline V CDR1 and CDR2: MNHEY, SMNVEV (reference sequence). CDR3 protein: CASSDRGGDTQYF. CDR3 coding DNA: TGTGCCAGCAGCGACAGGGGGGGAGATACGCAGTATTTT.

The sample holds a few counts of this clone. This chain links TRBV3-1 (or the pseudogene TRBV3-2) with TRBJ2-1, with 8 bases fitting TRBD2. Germline lookup yields CDR1 LGHDT and CDR2 YNNKEL (reference sequence). V shed 4 bases and J 6 bases; nucleotides not matched to a gene: 5. CDR3 length: 14 residues. The CDR3 is CASSPQTSVNEQFF. The CDR3 bases are TGTGCCAGCAGCCCCCAGACTAGCGTCAATGAGCAGTTCTTC.

The chain employs TRBV5-1 and TRBJ2-1, with a possible D match to TRBD1 (5 bases). The germline CDR1 and CDR2 sequences are SGHRS and YFSETQ. This CDR3 is 18 amino acids long. The germline V and J ends were trimmed by 0 bases and 7 bases, with 23 bases remaining between them. For the CDR3, the DNA is TGCGCCAGCAGCTTGGCTTGGTATGGGGCAAGTGCGCCAAATGAGCAGTTCTTC. As protein: CASSLAWYGASAPNEQFF. The entire variable domain, with the rest obtained from reference TRBV5-1 and TRBJ2-1, is as follows: KAGVTQTPRYLIKTRGQQVTLSCSPISGHRSVSWYQQTPGQGLQFLFEYFSETQRNKGNFPGRFSGRQFSNSRSEMNVSTLELGDSALYLCASSLAWYGASAPNEQFFGPGTRLTVL.

V and J are TRBV6-5 and TRBJ2-2, with 7 bases lining up with TRBD2. The length of the CDR3 is 13 residues. In germline, CDR1 is MNHEY, CDR2 SVGAGI. V lost 9 bases and J lost 8; bases outside the gene matches: 9. The CDR3 loop reads CASAVRGYGELFF. In DNA form, the CDR3 reads TGTGCCAGTGCAGTGCGGGGGTATGGGGAGCTGTTTTTT.

This chain links TRBV2 with TRBJ1-1; weak D call: TRBD1 (5 bases). Germline CDR1 and CDR2: SNHLY and FYNNEI. CDR3 length: 14 residues. Trimming removed 6 bases from V and 4 bases from J, with 15 bases in between. CDR3 amino acids: CASRPGLGPTEAFF. The CDR3 DNA reads TGTGCCAGCAGACCGGGACTTGGCCCCACTGAAGCTTTCTTT.

The chain uses TRBV5-1 and TRBJ2-5; D unresolved. Trimming stripped 0 bases from V and 5 bases from J, with 11 bases between. CDR1 is SGHRS and CDR2 is YFSETQ in the germline V gene. There are 14 residues in the CDR3. CDR3: CASSLARLQETQYF. The DNA of the CDR3 is TGCGCCAGCAGCTTGGCCCGACTCCAGGAGACCCAGTACTTC.

The genes are TRBV28 and TRBJ2-5; 9 bases are shared with TRBD1. Germline V CDR1 and CDR2: MDHEN, SYDVKM. V shed 7 bases, J shed 5 bases, and the junction held 11 bases outside the gene matches. This CDR3 has 15 amino acids. As DNA, the CDR3 is TGTGCCAGCACCAACAGCGACAGGGGGAGGGAGACCCAGTACTTC. It codes for CASTNSDRGRETQYF.

This clone was recorded once. This chain's CDR3 is CASSQDPLMSGQGAVGYTF. CDR3 bases: TGCGCCAGCAGCCAAGATCCTCTGATGAGCGGACAGGGGGCTGTTGGCTACACCTTC. V is TRBV4-1 and J is TRBJ1-2; 11 bases are a match to TRBD1. The CDR3 is made up of 19 amino acids. J was trimmed by 7 bases and V by 0 bases; bases with no gene match: 16. Germline CDR1 reads MGHRA; CDR2 reads YSYEKL.

This chain links TRBV5-1 with TRBJ1-1; 7 nucleotides line up with TRBD1. The CDR3 is 13 amino acids. J gave up 11 bases and V 4 bases, and 11 bases lay outside the gene matches. From germline, CDR1 is SGHRS and CDR2 YFSETQ. The CDR3 coding sequence is TGCGCCAGCAGCGGTGGACAGGCCTCTTGGGCTTTCTTT. This encodes CASSGGQASWAFF.

The rearrangement joins TRBV3-1 (or the pseudogene TRBV3-2) to TRBJ1-6; 12 nucleotides match TRBD1. Germline V gives CDR1 LGHDT, CDR2 YNNKEL (reference sequence). V was clipped by 5 bases and J by 0 bases; unmatched bases: 14. This CDR3 contains 21 residues. The CDR3 region has the DNA TGTGCCAGCAGCACCCGGGACAGGGGGCAATTCATCAGCTCCTATAATTCACCCCTCCACTTT. Translated, it gives CASSTRDRGQFISSYNSPLHF.

This chain connects TRBV3-1 (or the pseudogene TRBV3-2) to TRBJ1-4, with D possibly TRBD1 on 6 matching bases. Between the trimmed V and J ends, which lost 2 bases and 7 bases, there was a span of 17 bases. The CDR3 is made up of 16 amino acids. Germline CDR1 and CDR2: LGHDT and YNNKEL (reference sequence). The CDR3 DNA reads TGTGCCAGCAGCCAAAGGTCACAGGGTGGGAGTGAAAAACTGTTTTTT. Its protein is CASSQRSQGGSEKLFF.

The chain is built from TRBV2 and TRBJ2-7; TRBD1 is a possible D gene (7 bases). Germline assignment: CDR1 SNHLY and CDR2 FYNNEI. V lost 8 bases, J lost 3 bases, and 17 bases lay in between. This CDR3 region has 14 residues. The CDR3 DNA sequence: TGTGCCAGCGGGGGGACAGTGAGGGGCTACGAGCAGTACTTC. Protein sequence: CASGGTVRGYEQYF.

The genes are TRBV27 and TRBJ2-5, with 8 bases aligning to TRBD2. The V gene's germline CDR1 is MNHEY and CDR2 SMNVEV (reference sequence). The CDR3 is made up of 15 amino acids. V dropped 4 bases and J dropped 2; count of bases not matched to a gene: 6. CDR3 DNA: TGTGCCAGCAGTTCCCGGGGGGGCGGACAAGAGACCCAGTACTTC. Its translation is CASSSRGGGQETQYF.

The V call is TRBV7-8, the J call TRBJ1-2; 11 bases line up with TRBD1. The V and J ends lost 5 bases and 4 bases, in that order; junction bases with no gene match: 9. This CDR3 has 16 amino acids. Per the germline V gene, CDR1 is SGHVS and CDR2 is FQNEAQ. The CDR3 protein is CASSQRTGGVGYGYTF. DNA of the CDR3: TGTGCCAGCAGCCAACGGACAGGGGGCGTCGGCTATGGCTACACCTTC.

This chain links TRBV7-9 with TRBJ1-6, with TRBD1 identical over 8 bases. Losses at the gene ends were 5 bases for V and 7 bases for J; bases not matched to a gene: 7. This CDR3 is 15 amino acids long. The germline CDR1 and CDR2 sequences are SEHNR and FQNEAQ (reference sequence). The CDR3 reads CASSPLDRENSPLHF. The CDR3 DNA reads TGTGCCAGCAGCCCCTTGGACAGGGAAAATTCACCCCTCCACTTT.

The chain combines TRBV11-2 with TRBJ2-7; D may be TRBD1 (5 bases). Trimming stripped 5 bases from V and 1 base from J, with 21 bases between. The CDR3 loop spans 17 amino acids. Germline V lookup: CDR1 SGHAT, CDR2 FQNNGV. The CDR3 sequence is CASSPPPGQGRSYEQYF. The CDR3 DNA is TGTGCCAGCAGCCCCCCACCTGGGCAGGGTCGATCCTACGAGCAGTACTTC.

J is TRBJ1-2 and V is TRBV24-1; weak D call: TRBD1 (5 bases). The V gene lost 4 bases and the J gene lost 8 bases, with 7 bases spanning the gap. The CDR3 is 11 residues long. Germline-derived CDR1 and CDR2 are KGHDR and SFDVKD. This chain's CDR3 is CATSDSGGYTF. CDR3 sequence (DNA): TGTGCCACCAGTGACTCAGGGGGCTACACCTTC.

The genes are TRBV9 and TRBJ1-6, with D perhaps TRBD1 (6 bases). Trimming shortened V by 3 bases and J by 1 base, and 8 bases separated the two germline ends. Germline V gives CDR1 SGDLS, CDR2 YYNGEE. The CDR3 has 15 amino acids. The chain's CDR3 is CASSAQGSYNSPLHF. The CDR3, as DNA: TGTGCCAGCAGCGCCCAGGGGTCCTATAATTCACCCCTCCACTTT.

V usage is TRBV6-4 and J usage is TRBJ2-1, with 7 bases matching TRBD1. Trimming took 7 bases from V and 3 from J; bases not matched to a gene: 3. Germline CDR1 MRHNA, CDR2 SNTAGT. The CDR3 extends over 13 amino acids. CDR3 DNA sequence: TGTGCCAGCACCGACAGGGTCTACAATGAGCAGTTCTTC. Its protein is CASTDRVYNEQFF.